The 14 T cell receptor beta chains below were found in one sample sequenced in a study of T-cell reconstitution after alpha-beta-depleted transplantation in children. It was with unique molecular identifiers that the TCRbeta library was prepared. A single record per CDR3 protein comes from TCRdb applying MiXCR to the PCR reads. In the table there are around 700,000 distinct CDR3 sequences, under 15% of which are singletons. The specimen was PBMCs, collected before TCRalphabeta/CD19-depleted stem cell transplant. These receptors came from a girl aged 2-10 years with congenital amegakaryocytic thrombocytopenia, due to receive a stem cell transplant.

This clonotype was seen ten or more times. The genes are TRBV19 and TRBJ1-3; D is unresolved. V lost 1 base and J 2 bases, leaving 12 bases between the germline ends. The germline V gene has CDR1 LNHDA and CDR2 SQIVND (reference sequence). CDR3 length: 16 amino acids. The CDR3 loop is CASSIVVAEAGNTIYF. The CDR3, as DNA: TGTGCCAGTAGTATAGTTGTGGCAGAAGCTGGAAACACCATATATTTT.

This clonotype was seen repeatedly, ten times or more. The rearrangement uses TRBV28 and TRBJ2-6; D is unresolved. The germline gives CDR1 MDHEN, CDR2 SYDVKM. The V gene lost 8 bases and the J gene lost 4 bases, with 12 bases spanning the gap. This CDR3 is built from 14 residues. The DNA of the CDR3 is TGTGCCAGCCTGGGTTTTTCCGGGGCCAACGTCCTGACTTTC. This gives the protein CASLGFSGANVLTF. The full variable domain, completed using reference TRBV28 and TRBJ2-6, is DVKVTQSSRYLVKRTGEKVFLECVQDMDHENMFWYRQDPGLGLRLIYFSYDVKMKEKGDIPEGYSVSREKKERFSLILESASTNQTSMYLCASLGFSGANVLTFGAGSRLTVL.

This clonotype has ten or more counts. This chain's CDR3 is CASSVTLGDEQFF. The CDR3 nucleotides are TGCGCCAGCAGCGTAACCCTTGGCGATGAGCAGTTCTTC. The chain has TRBV5-1 and TRBJ2-1; no clear D gene. Germline-derived CDR1 and CDR2 are SGHRS and YFSETQ. Trimming removed 4 bases at V and 8 bases at J, with 13 bases between. There are 13 residues in the CDR3.

This clonotype was picked up a small number of times. The genes are TRBV5-1 and TRBJ2-2, with a weak D call TRBD2 (6 bases). Germline loops: CDR1 SGHRS, CDR2 YFSETQ. This CDR3 contains 17 residues. V was shortened by 1 base and J by 0 bases, with 13 bases between the two germline ends. The CDR3 here is CASSLSFSGTNTGELFF. The CDR3, as DNA: TGCGCCAGCAGCTTGTCTTTTAGCGGAACGAACACCGGGGAGCTGTTTTTT.

This clonotype was seen at least ten times. One end of the junction is discordant with germline, which a read error may explain. The rearrangement uses TRBV7-3 and TRBJ2-3, with a possible D match to TRBD2 (5 bases). This CDR3 has 14 residues. Germline V gene lookup returns CDR1 SGHTA and CDR2 FQGTGA. The CDR3 coding sequence is TGTGCCAGCAGTTTAACGCGGGCCACAGATACGCAGTATTTT. Residues: CASSLTRATDTQYF.

The sample holds many counts of this clonotype. The V gene is TRBV20-1, the J gene TRBJ2-7; D is unclear. The CDR3 spans 13 residues. Trimming took 3 bases from V and 2 from J, leaving 11 bases between them. Germline V gene sequence: CDR1 DFQATT, CDR2 SNEGSKA (reference sequence). The DNA for the CDR3 is TGCAGTGCTAGTCCTTCCGGAACCTACGAGCAGTACTTC. The encoded protein is CSASPSGTYEQYF.

This clonotype was observed many times. This chain joins TRBV10-3 and TRBJ2-3; tentatively, D is TRBD2 (6 bases). Trimming pared 6 bases from V and 3 bases from J, leaving 13 bases between. In germline, CDR1 is ENHRY, CDR2 SYGVKD. There are 14 residues in the CDR3. CDR3 residues: CAISETGGTDTQYF. The CDR3 DNA follows: TGTGCCATCAGCGAAACCGGAGGGACAGATACGCAGTATTTT.

In its sample, this clonotype was seen many times. V gene TRBV29-1 combines with J gene TRBJ2-7, with D perhaps matching TRBD1 (5 bases). The V and J ends lost 2 bases and 6 bases respectively, with 14 bases between them. The CDR3 is made up of 13 amino acids. Germline loops: CDR1 SQVTM, CDR2 ANQGSEA. CDR3 loop: CSVETILQGEQYF. CDR3 nucleotides: TGCAGCGTTGAAACGATTTTGCAGGGCGAGCAGTACTTC.

A remark on this clonotype: A junction boundary mismatches the germline segment, possibly from a read error. The chain uses TRBV10-3 and TRBJ2-5; 7 bases fit TRBD1. CDR1 ENHRY and CDR2 SYGVKD come from the germline V gene. The length of the CDR3 is 15 residues. CDR3 DNA: TGTGCCATCAGCCGTCCGACAGGGAATGGAGAGACCCCGTACTTC. Protein product: CAISRPTGNGETPYF.

The chain uses TRBV4-1 and TRBJ2-7; a weak D match, TRBD1 (6 bases). V was clipped by 6 bases and J by 6 bases, with 15 bases between them. CDR3 size: 13 residues. The germline gives CDR1 MGHRA, CDR2 YSYEKL. In nucleotides, the CDR3 is TGCGCCAGCAGATCCCAGGGGTCGGCCGAGCAGTACTTC. Its translation: CASRSQGSAEQYF.

This chain links TRBV29-1 with TRBJ2-1, with 11 bases identical to TRBD2. V was clipped by 1 base and J by 10 bases; unmatched bases: 9. CDR1 SQVTM and CDR2 ANQGSEA come from the germline V gene. The CDR3 runs to 15 residues. CDR3 in amino acids: CSVEATVIAGGEQFF. The CDR3 coding sequence is TGCAGCGTTGAAGCTACAGTTATAGCGGGAGGGGAGCAGTTCTTC.

This clonotype was seen ten or more times. The chain carries TRBV20-1 and TRBJ2-1; D is undetermined. This CDR3 region has 14 residues. Germline V gene sequence: CDR1 DFQATT, CDR2 SNEGSKA (reference sequence). Trimming left V 5 bases short and J 0 bases short, with 11 bases between. CDR3 in amino acids: CSAHSFASYNEQFF. The CDR3 nucleotides read TGCAGTGCTCATTCCTTTGCCTCCTACAATGAGCAGTTCTTC.

This clonotype was detected only a few times. This chain joins TRBV10-3 and TRBJ2-7; D is ambiguous. Germline loops: CDR1 ENHRY, CDR2 SYGVKD. V lost 6 bases to trimming and J lost 1 base, with 7 bases between them. The CDR3 covers 12 residues. As DNA, the CDR3 is TGTGCCATCAGAGGGCCTTCCTACGAGCAGTACTTC. It is translated as CAIRGPSYEQYF.

This clonotype occurred many times. The CDR3 reads CSARDFRPSSGRLEDTQYF. The DNA of the CDR3 is TGCAGTGCTAGAGACTTCCGCCCGTCGAGCGGGAGGTTAGAAGATACGCAGTATTTT. The rearrangement uses TRBV20-1 and TRBJ2-3; 9 bases align to TRBD2. The CDR3 length is 19 residues. Germline V gene data show CDR1 as DFQATT and CDR2 as SNEGSKA (reference sequence). Unmatched junction bases numbered 18, after V lost 0 bases and J lost 5 bases.